These T cell receptor beta chains were read from a single sample in a study of T-cell memory formation after mild COVID-19. TCRdb reprocessed the 5' RACE reads with MiXCR, giving one entry per CDR3 protein. The profile shows more than 100,000 distinct CDR3 sequences, about 5.9% of them singletons. Sequenced input: PBMCs or a T cell subset sorted from them (not recorded which). Receptors originate from an adult woman who had mild COVID-19 (a few samples of this study predate the infection). Cell type and time point are not known. CDR3s include the opening cysteine and the closing phenylalanine or tryptophan. The D gene is left open where the match is weak. A clone size is listed for some rows: how often the clone was seen (once, few, many), or a class if it is expanded.

abundance: many
j_gene: TRBJ2-7
v_gene: TRBV4-2
d_gene: TRBD2
CDR3nt: TGTGCCAGCAGCCAAGTAGGACTAGCGGGAGGTTCCCGCTCCGAGCAGTACTTC
CDR3aa: CASSQVGLAGGSRSEQYF

abundance: few
j_gene: TRBJ1-5
v_gene: TRBV4-1
d_gene: TRBD1
CDR3nt: TGCGCCAGCAGCCAAGGGTACCGGCCCGGGACAGGGGCCTTGGGGCATCAGCCCCAGCATTTT
CDR3aa: CASSQGYRPGTGALGHQPQHF

abundance: .
j_gene: TRBJ2-7
v_gene: TRBV5-1
d_gene: TRBD1
CDR3nt: TGCGCCAGCAGCTTCCACCAGGGTCCGAGACAGGGTTCTCCCTACGAGCAGTACTTC
CDR3aa: CASSFHQGPRQGSPYEQYF

abundance: many
j_gene: TRBJ2-1
v_gene: TRBV7-3
d_gene: .
CDR3nt: TGTGCCAGCAGCTTAGGGGGGATCCATAATGAGCAGTTCTTC
CDR3aa: CASSLGGIHNEQFF

abundance: .
j_gene: TRBJ2-7
v_gene: TRBV19
d_gene: .
CDR3nt: TGTGCCAGTAAAGGGAACGGGCAGTACGAGCAGTACTTC
CDR3aa: CASKGNGQYEQYF

abundance: few
j_gene: TRBJ2-7
v_gene: TRBV5-1
d_gene: TRBD1
CDR3nt: TGCGCCAGCAGCGTACCGGGACAGGGTGTGCCCGAGCAGTACTTC
CDR3aa: CASSVPGQGVPEQYF

abundance: few
j_gene: TRBJ2-1
v_gene: TRBV12-3/TRBV12-4
d_gene: TRBD2
CDR3nt: TGTGCCAGCAGTCTCTCTAGCGGGATGAATGAGCAGTTCTTC
CDR3aa: CASSLSSGMNEQFF

abundance: .
j_gene: TRBJ2-1
v_gene: TRBV20-1
d_gene: TRBD1
CDR3nt: TGCAGTGCTAGAGTGCCAGGGGGCGTCGCAAATGAGCAGTTCTTC
CDR3aa: CSARVPGGVANEQFF

abundance: many
j_gene: TRBJ2-7
v_gene: TRBV5-5
d_gene: .
CDR3nt: TGTGCCAGCAGCTCCGGGCCTAACGGATACGAGCAGTACTTC
CDR3aa: CASSSGPNGYEQYF

abundance: few
j_gene: TRBJ2-3
v_gene: TRBV7-9
d_gene: .
CDR3nt: TGTGCCAGCAGCTTTCGAGGAGGGGGCACAGATACGCAGTATTTT
CDR3aa: CASSFRGGGTDTQYF

abundance: .
j_gene: TRBJ2-7
v_gene: TRBV5-4
d_gene: .
CDR3nt: TGTGCCAGCAGCTTGGAGGGGGGGCAGGTCCCCTACGAGCAGTACTTC
CDR3aa: CASSLEGGQVPYEQYF

abundance: many
j_gene: TRBJ2-1
v_gene: TRBV6-2/TRBV6-3
d_gene: TRBD1
CDR3nt: TGTGCCAGCAGTTACTTGCCAGGGGGCGTCTTAAATGAGCAGTTCTTC
CDR3aa: CASSYLPGGVLNEQFF

abundance: few
j_gene: TRBJ2-1
v_gene: TRBV3-1
d_gene: .
CDR3nt: TGCGCTGCCCTAGGAGGCGGGAATGAGCAGTTCTTC
CDR3aa: CAALGGGNEQFF

abundance: many
j_gene: TRBJ1-3
v_gene: TRBV5-1
d_gene: .
CDR3nt: TGCGCCAGCAGTCCCGGACTGAGCTCTGGAAACACCATATATTTT
CDR3aa: CASSPGLSSGNTIYF

abundance: many
j_gene: TRBJ2-1
v_gene: TRBV13
d_gene: .
CDR3nt: TGTGCCAGCAGCCTAGCCCCGGGAGTGCAGTTCTTC
CDR3aa: CASSLAPGVQFF

abundance: few
j_gene: TRBJ1-5
v_gene: TRBV19
d_gene: .
CDR3nt: TGTGCCAGTAGTATGGACCGGAGGGGAGGCAATCAGCCCCAGCATTTT
CDR3aa: CASSMDRRGGNQPQHF

abundance: .
j_gene: TRBJ2-3
v_gene: TRBV4-2
d_gene: .
CDR3nt: TGTGCCAGCAGCCAAACTACTAGCACAGATACGCAGTATTTT
CDR3aa: CASSQTTSTDTQYF

abundance: few
j_gene: TRBJ2-6
v_gene: TRBV29-1
d_gene: TRBD2
CDR3nt: TGCAGCGTTGGACGCGGGGGGGCGGCGGGGGCCAACGTCCTGACTTTC
CDR3aa: CSVGRGGAAGANVLTF

abundance: few
j_gene: TRBJ1-2
v_gene: TRBV6-5
d_gene: TRBD1
CDR3nt: TGTGCCAGCAGTTACTCTAGGACAGGGACCGGCTACACCTTC
CDR3aa: CASSYSRTGTGYTF

abundance: few
j_gene: TRBJ2-7
v_gene: TRBV30
d_gene: TRBD1
CDR3nt: TGTGCCTGGAGTTTCAGGGGGAGTCCGCCCTACGAGCAGTACTTC
CDR3aa: CAWSFRGSPPYEQYF

abundance: few
j_gene: TRBJ1-5
v_gene: TRBV20-1
d_gene: TRBD1
CDR3nt: TGCAGTGCCCGACCCACAGGGGTGGGGAATCAGCCCCAGCATTTT
CDR3aa: CSARPTGVGNQPQHF

abundance: many
j_gene: TRBJ2-7
v_gene: TRBV29-1
d_gene: TRBD1
CDR3nt: TGCAGCACAAGAGACCGGGACAGAACCTACGAGCAGTACTTC
CDR3aa: CSTRDRDRTYEQYF

abundance: few
j_gene: TRBJ2-7
v_gene: TRBV27
d_gene: .
CDR3nt: TGTGCCAGCAGTCCGGGTCGGACCTACGAGCAGTACTTC
CDR3aa: CASSPGRTYEQYF

abundance: few
j_gene: TRBJ2-7
v_gene: TRBV12-3/TRBV12-4
d_gene: .
CDR3nt: TGTGCCAGCGCTAAGGGTGGCCCCTACGAGCAGTACTTC
CDR3aa: CASAKGGPYEQYF

abundance: .
j_gene: TRBJ1-6
v_gene: TRBV10-3
d_gene: TRBD1
CDR3nt: TGTGCCATCAGTGAGCCCGGGACAGGGATGTCACCCCTCCACTTT
CDR3aa: CAISEPGTGMSPLHF

abundance: .
j_gene: TRBJ2-3
v_gene: TRBV12-3/TRBV12-4
d_gene: .
CDR3nt: TGTGCCAGCAGTTTAGGGGATTCTTCAGATACGCAGTATTTT
CDR3aa: CASSLGDSSDTQYF

abundance: .
j_gene: TRBJ2-1
v_gene: TRBV12-3/TRBV12-4
d_gene: .
CDR3nt: TGTGCCAGCAGTCCTCACGTCAATGAGCAGTTCTTC
CDR3aa: CASSPHVNEQFF

abundance: .
j_gene: TRBJ1-2
v_gene: TRBV29-1
d_gene: .
CDR3nt: TGCAGCGTTGACAGGGCGAATGGCTACACCTTC
CDR3aa: CSVDRANGYTF

abundance: .
j_gene: TRBJ1-1
v_gene: TRBV10-3
d_gene: TRBD1
CDR3nt: TGTGCCATCAACGCAGGGGGATCGAACACTGAAGCTTTCTTT
CDR3aa: CAINAGGSNTEAFF

abundance: .
j_gene: TRBJ2-1
v_gene: TRBV9
d_gene: TRBD1
CDR3nt: TGTGCCAGCAGCGCGGGACAGGCCTCCTACAATGAGCAGTTCTTC
CDR3aa: CASSAGQASYNEQFF

abundance: few
j_gene: TRBJ2-1
v_gene: TRBV5-1
d_gene: TRBD2
CDR3nt: TGCGCCAGCAGCAGTACTAGCGGGACTGGGACTGAGCAGTTCTTC
CDR3aa: CASSSTSGTGTEQFF

abundance: .
j_gene: TRBJ1-2
v_gene: TRBV19
d_gene: .
CDR3nt: TGTGCCAGTAGTTTGCCGGGACACCTCCCCGGGGGCTACACCTTC
CDR3aa: CASSLPGHLPGGYTF

abundance: few
j_gene: TRBJ2-7
v_gene: TRBV24-1
d_gene: TRBD2
CDR3nt: TGTGCCACCAGTGGGCCGGCAGCGGGAGGTCTATACGAGCAGTACTTC
CDR3aa: CATSGPAAGGLYEQYF

abundance: many
j_gene: TRBJ1-1
v_gene: TRBV30
d_gene: .
CDR3nt: TGTGCCTGGAGTGTACTGGGGGGGGTCACTGAAGCTTTCTTT
CDR3aa: CAWSVLGGVTEAFF

abundance: .
j_gene: TRBJ1-6
v_gene: TRBV21-1
d_gene: .
CDR3nt: TGTGCCAGCAGCAAAGATTCGAGGCAGGGGGATTCACCCCTCCACTTT
CDR3aa: CASSKDSRQGDSPLHF

abundance: many
j_gene: TRBJ2-1
v_gene: TRBV5-1
d_gene: TRBD2
CDR3nt: TGCGCCAGCAGCTTACGACTAGCGGGAGGCTACAATGAGCAGTTCTTC
CDR3aa: CASSLRLAGGYNEQFF

abundance: .
j_gene: TRBJ2-4
v_gene: TRBV29-1
d_gene: .
CDR3nt: TGCAGCGCGCTGGGGACTCCACGAGCCAAAAACATTCAGTACTTC
CDR3aa: CSALGTPRAKNIQYF

abundance: few
j_gene: TRBJ2-1
v_gene: TRBV15
d_gene: .
CDR3nt: TGTGCCACCAGCACCCTTCGAGACCCTAGGAATGAGCAGTTCTTC
CDR3aa: CATSTLRDPRNEQFF

abundance: few
j_gene: TRBJ2-5
v_gene: TRBV30
d_gene: .
CDR3nt: TGTGCCTGGAGTGTACGCGGAGCCACAACGGGGACCCAGTACTTC
CDR3aa: CAWSVRGATTGTQYF

abundance: few
j_gene: TRBJ2-3
v_gene: TRBV18
d_gene: .
CDR3nt: TGTGCCAGCACACAGGGACAAAGCACAGATACGCAGTATTTT
CDR3aa: CASTQGQSTDTQYF

abundance: many
j_gene: TRBJ2-5
v_gene: TRBV5-1
d_gene: .
CDR3nt: TGCGCCAGCAGCTTGTTTGGCGGCGGAGAGACCCAGTACTTC
CDR3aa: CASSLFGGGETQYF

abundance: few
j_gene: TRBJ1-2
v_gene: TRBV7-2
d_gene: TRBD1
CDR3nt: TGTGCCAGCAACCAACACGGGACAGGGGAATATGGCTACACCTTC
CDR3aa: CASNQHGTGEYGYTF

abundance: few
j_gene: TRBJ2-2
v_gene: TRBV7-2
d_gene: .
CDR3nt: TGTGCCAGCAGGTCTCCAGGCCTCGCGAACACCGGGGAGCTGTTTTTT
CDR3aa: CASRSPGLANTGELFF

abundance: .
j_gene: TRBJ1-1
v_gene: TRBV3-1
d_gene: TRBD1
CDR3nt: TGTGCCAGCAGCACCGTGGGGGACAGACCGTCTTACACTGAAGCTTTCTTT
CDR3aa: CASSTVGDRPSYTEAFF

abundance: many
j_gene: TRBJ2-3
v_gene: TRBV20-1
d_gene: TRBD1
CDR3nt: TGCAGTGCTTCCGGGACAGGAAGCACAGATACGCAGTATTTT
CDR3aa: CSASGTGSTDTQYF

abundance: .
j_gene: TRBJ2-3
v_gene: TRBV7-9
d_gene: TRBD1
CDR3nt: TGTGCCAGCAGCCAAAAGGGCGACAGGGGGCCTTCTGTCACAGATACGCAGTATTTT
CDR3aa: CASSQKGDRGPSVTDTQYF

abundance: few
j_gene: TRBJ2-3
v_gene: TRBV5-1
d_gene: TRBD1
CDR3nt: TGCGCCAGCAGCCCGGGACAGAGGACAGATACGCAGTATTTT
CDR3aa: CASSPGQRTDTQYF

abundance: .
j_gene: TRBJ1-2
v_gene: TRBV3-1
d_gene: .
CDR3nt: TGTGCCACCCATTCTGGAGGGAATGGCTACACCTTC
CDR3aa: CATHSGGNGYTF

abundance: many
j_gene: TRBJ2-1
v_gene: TRBV5-1
d_gene: .
CDR3nt: TGCGCCAGCAGCCCCCCCAACCCCAATGAGCAGTTCTTC
CDR3aa: CASSPPNPNEQFF

abundance: many
j_gene: TRBJ2-5
v_gene: TRBV20-1
d_gene: .
CDR3nt: TGCAGTGCGTCGCCTGGGGGAGAGGAGACCCAGTACTTC
CDR3aa: CSASPGGEETQYF

abundance: .
j_gene: TRBJ1-4
v_gene: TRBV15
d_gene: TRBD1
CDR3nt: TGTGCCACCAGCAGAGAGGACAGGTTCGATGAAAAACTGTTTTTT
CDR3aa: CATSREDRFDEKLFF

abundance: .
j_gene: TRBJ2-5
v_gene: TRBV10-3
d_gene: TRBD1
CDR3nt: TGTGCCATCAGTTCGGGACAGCAAGAGACCCAGTACTTC
CDR3aa: CAISSGQQETQYF

abundance: .
j_gene: TRBJ2-5
v_gene: TRBV30
d_gene: .
CDR3nt: TGTGCCTGGAGCCTCCCGCCTCTCGTAGAGACCCAGTACTTC
CDR3aa: CAWSLPPLVETQYF

abundance: many
j_gene: TRBJ2-7
v_gene: TRBV7-2
d_gene: TRBD2
CDR3nt: TGTGCCAGCAGCCCCCGACTAGCGGGAGCCCAGTACTTC
CDR3aa: CASSPRLAGAQYF

abundance: .
j_gene: TRBJ2-6
v_gene: TRBV5-1
d_gene: .
CDR3nt: TGCGCCAGCAGCCCCAGGGGCCCTGGGGCCAACGTCCTGACTTTC
CDR3aa: CASSPRGPGANVLTF

abundance: few
j_gene: TRBJ1-1
v_gene: TRBV19
d_gene: .
CDR3nt: TGTGCCAGTAGTATAGACAGCATTAGGGCGGACACTGAAGCTTTCTTT
CDR3aa: CASSIDSIRADTEAFF

abundance: few
j_gene: TRBJ2-5
v_gene: TRBV5-1
d_gene: TRBD1
CDR3nt: TGCGCCAGCGGAAACACAGGGGTTGGAGAGACCCAGTACTTC
CDR3aa: CASGNTGVGETQYF